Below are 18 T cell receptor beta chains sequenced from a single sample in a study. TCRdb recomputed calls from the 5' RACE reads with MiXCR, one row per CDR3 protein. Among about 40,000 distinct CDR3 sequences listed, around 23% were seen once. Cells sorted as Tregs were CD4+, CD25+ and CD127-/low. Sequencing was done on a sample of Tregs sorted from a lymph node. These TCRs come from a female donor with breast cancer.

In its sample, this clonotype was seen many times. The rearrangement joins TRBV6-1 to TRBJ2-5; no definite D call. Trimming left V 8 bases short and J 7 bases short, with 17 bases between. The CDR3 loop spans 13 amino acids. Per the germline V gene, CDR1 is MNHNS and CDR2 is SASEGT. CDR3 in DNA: TGTGCCAGCCCCGAGACAAACACGAGGACCCAGTACTTC. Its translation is CASPETNTRTQYF.

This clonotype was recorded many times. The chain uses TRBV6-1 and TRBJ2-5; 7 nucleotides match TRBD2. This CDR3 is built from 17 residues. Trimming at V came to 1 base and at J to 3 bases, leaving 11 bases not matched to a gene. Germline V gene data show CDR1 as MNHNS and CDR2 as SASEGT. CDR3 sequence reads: CASSEVGGGLGKETQYF. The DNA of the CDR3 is TGTGCCAGCAGTGAAGTAGGTGGAGGACTAGGTAAAGAGACCCAGTACTTC.

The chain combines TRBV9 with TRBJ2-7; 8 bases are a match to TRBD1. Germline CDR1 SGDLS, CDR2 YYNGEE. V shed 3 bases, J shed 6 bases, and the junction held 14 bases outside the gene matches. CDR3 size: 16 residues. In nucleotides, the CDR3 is TGTGCCAGCAGCGCGCGGCCGGACAGGGTCGGGCCCGAGCAGTACTTC. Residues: CASSARPDRVGPEQYF.

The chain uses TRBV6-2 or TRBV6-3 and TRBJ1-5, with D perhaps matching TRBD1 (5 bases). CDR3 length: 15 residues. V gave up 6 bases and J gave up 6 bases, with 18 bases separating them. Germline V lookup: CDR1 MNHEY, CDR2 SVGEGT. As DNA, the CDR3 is TGTGCCAGCAGCAGAGGCAGGGACGGGGTTCAGCCCCAGCATTTT. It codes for CASSRGRDGVQPQHF.

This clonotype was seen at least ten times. Written as DNA, the CDR3 is TGTGCCAGCAGTTACGGGGGGGAACTGTTTTTT. It encodes CASSYGGELFF. The chain joins TRBV6-6 to TRBJ1-4, with D tentatively TRBD1 (5 bases). Germline V CDR1 and CDR2: MNHNY, SVGAGI (reference sequence). The CDR3 totals 11 residues. The germline V and J ends were trimmed by 2 bases and 12 bases, with 7 bases remaining between them.

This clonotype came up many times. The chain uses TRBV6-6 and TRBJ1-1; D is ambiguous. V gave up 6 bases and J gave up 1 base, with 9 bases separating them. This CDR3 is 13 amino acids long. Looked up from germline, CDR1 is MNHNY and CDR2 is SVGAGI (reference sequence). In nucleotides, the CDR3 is TGTGCCAGCAGCGGACGGGGGAACACTGAAGCTTTCTTT. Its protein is CASSGRGNTEAFF.

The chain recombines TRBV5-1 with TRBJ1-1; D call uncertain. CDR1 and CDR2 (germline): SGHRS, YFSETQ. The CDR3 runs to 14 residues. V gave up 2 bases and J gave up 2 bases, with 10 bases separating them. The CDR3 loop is CASSFWGENTEAFF. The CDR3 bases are TGCGCCAGCAGCTTCTGGGGAGAAAACACTGAAGCTTTCTTT.

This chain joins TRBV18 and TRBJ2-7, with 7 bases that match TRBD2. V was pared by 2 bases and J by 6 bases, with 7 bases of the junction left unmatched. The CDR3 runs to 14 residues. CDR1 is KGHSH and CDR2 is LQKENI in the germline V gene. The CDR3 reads CASSPGTTLSEQYF. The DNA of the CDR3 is TGTGCCAGCTCACCAGGGACTACCTTGTCCGAGCAGTACTTC.

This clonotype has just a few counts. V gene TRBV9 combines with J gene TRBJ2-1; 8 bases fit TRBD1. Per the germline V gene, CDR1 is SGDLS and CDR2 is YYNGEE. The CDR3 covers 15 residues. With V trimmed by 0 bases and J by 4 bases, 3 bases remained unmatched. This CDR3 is CASSVGTGTYNEQFF. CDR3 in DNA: TGTGCCAGCAGCGTAGGGACAGGGACTTACAATGAGCAGTTCTTC. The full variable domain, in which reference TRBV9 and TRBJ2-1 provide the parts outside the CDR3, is DSGVTQTPKHLITATGQRVTLRCSPRSGDLSVYWYQQSLDQGLQFLIQYYNGEERAKGNILERFSAQQFPDLHSELNLSSLELGDSALYFCASSVGTGTYNEQFFGPGTRLTVL.

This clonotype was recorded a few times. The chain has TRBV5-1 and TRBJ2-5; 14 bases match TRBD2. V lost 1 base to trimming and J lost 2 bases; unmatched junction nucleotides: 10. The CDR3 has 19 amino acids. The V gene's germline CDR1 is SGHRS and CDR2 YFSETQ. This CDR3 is CASSLRPGLAGGRQETQYF. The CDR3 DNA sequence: TGCGCCAGCAGCTTGCGCCCAGGACTAGCGGGAGGTCGGCAAGAGACCCAGTACTTC.

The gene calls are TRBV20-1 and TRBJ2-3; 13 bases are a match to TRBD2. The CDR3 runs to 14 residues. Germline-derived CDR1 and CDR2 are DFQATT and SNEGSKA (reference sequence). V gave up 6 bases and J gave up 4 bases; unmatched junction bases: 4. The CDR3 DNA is TGCAGTGCATGGACTAGCGGGAGCCCAGATACGCAGTATTTT. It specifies CSAWTSGSPDTQYF.

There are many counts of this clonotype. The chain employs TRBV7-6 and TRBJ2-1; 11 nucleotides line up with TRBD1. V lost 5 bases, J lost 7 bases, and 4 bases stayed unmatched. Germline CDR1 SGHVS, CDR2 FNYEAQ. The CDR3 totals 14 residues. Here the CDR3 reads CASSPGTGGNEQFF. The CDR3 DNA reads TGTGCCAGCAGCCCCGGGACAGGGGGGAATGAGCAGTTCTTC. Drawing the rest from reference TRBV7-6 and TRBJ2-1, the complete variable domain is GAGVSQSPRYKVTKRGQDVALRCDPISGHVSLYWYRQALGQGPEFLTYFNYEAQQDKSGLPNDRFSAERPEGSISTLTIQRTEQRDSAMYRCASSPGTGGNEQFFGPGTRLTVL.

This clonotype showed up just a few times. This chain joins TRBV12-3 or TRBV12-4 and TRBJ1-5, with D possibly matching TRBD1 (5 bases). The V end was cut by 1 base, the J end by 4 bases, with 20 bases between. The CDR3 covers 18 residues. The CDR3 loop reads CASSLEGTLYLGNQPQHF. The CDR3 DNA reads TGTGCCAGCAGTTTAGAGGGGACCTTATATTTGGGGAATCAGCCCCAGCATTTT.

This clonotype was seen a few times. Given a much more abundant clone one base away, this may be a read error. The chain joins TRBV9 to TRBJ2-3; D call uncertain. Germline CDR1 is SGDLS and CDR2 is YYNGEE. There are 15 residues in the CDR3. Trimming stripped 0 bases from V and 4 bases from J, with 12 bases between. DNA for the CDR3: TGTGCCAGCAGCGTAGCTATGCGGCTTTCAGATACGCAGTATTTT. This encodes CASSVAMRLSDTQYF.

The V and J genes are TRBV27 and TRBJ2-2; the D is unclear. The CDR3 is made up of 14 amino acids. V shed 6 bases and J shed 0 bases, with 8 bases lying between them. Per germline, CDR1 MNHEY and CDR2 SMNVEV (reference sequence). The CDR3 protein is CASSFTSNTGELFF. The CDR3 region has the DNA TGTGCCAGCAGCTTTACCTCGAACACCGGGGAGCTGTTTTTT.

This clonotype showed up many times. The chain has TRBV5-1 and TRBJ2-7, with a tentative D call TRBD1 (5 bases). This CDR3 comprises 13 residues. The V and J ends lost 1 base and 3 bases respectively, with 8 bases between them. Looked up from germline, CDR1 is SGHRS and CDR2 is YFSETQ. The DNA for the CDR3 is TGCGCCAGCAGCTTGCCCCAGGGCTACGAGCAGTACTTC. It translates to CASSLPQGYEQYF. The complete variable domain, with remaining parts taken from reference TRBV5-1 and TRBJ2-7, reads KAGVTQTPRYLIKTRGQQVTLSCSPISGHRSVSWYQQTPGQGLQFLFEYFSETQRNKGNFPGRFSGRQFSNSRSEMNVSTLELGDSALYLCASSLPQGYEQYFGPGTRLTVT.

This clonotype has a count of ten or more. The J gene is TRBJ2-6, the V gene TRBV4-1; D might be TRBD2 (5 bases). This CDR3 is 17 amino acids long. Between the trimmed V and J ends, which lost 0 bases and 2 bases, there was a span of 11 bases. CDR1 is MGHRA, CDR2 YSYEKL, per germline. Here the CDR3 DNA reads TGCGCCAGCAGCCAAGATACCGGGATGGCTGGGGCCAACGTCCTGACTTTC. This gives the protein CASSQDTGMAGANVLTF.

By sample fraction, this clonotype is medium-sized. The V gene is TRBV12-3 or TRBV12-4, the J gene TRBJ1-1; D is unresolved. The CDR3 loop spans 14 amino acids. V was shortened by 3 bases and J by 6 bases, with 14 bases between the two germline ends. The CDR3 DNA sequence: TGTGCCAGCAGTTTTCGCCGAACTCTGGCTGAAGCTTTCTTT. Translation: CASSFRRTLAEAFF.